Reported below is one T cell receptor beta chain. Its specificity is unknown. Sample-barcoded 5' priming and a J-beta primer mix drove a second PCR of about 6 to 12 cycles. Carrying 12 random nucleotides, a template-switch adaptor labeled each individual cDNA molecule. TCRdb analysed the 5' RACE reads with MiXCR anew, one entry per CDR3 protein. The repertoire consists of around 1,500,000 distinct CDR3 sequences, with roughly 40% occurring once and the leading ten covering approximately 7.9%. Germline V gene data show CDR1 as DFQATT and CDR2 as SNEGSKA (reference sequence). CDR3 length equals 12 residues. V lost 6 bases to trimming and J lost 8 bases; unmatched junction nucleotides: 6. The data belong to a study of blood T cells in healthy people across ages. The study, taken as a whole, reports: PBMC samples, being unsorted, prevented any conclusive comparison of naive and antigen-experienced cells.

The material sequenced was blood. J is TRBJ1-3 and V is TRBV20-1; the match to TRBD1 covers 8 bases. This clonotype was obtained from a woman under 30 in good health. CDR3 DNA sequence: TGCAGTGCGCGACAGGGGTCCGACACCATATATTTT. It codes for CSARQGSDTIYF.